This T cell receptor beta chain comes out of a study of T cells after yellow fever vaccination. Germline-derived CDR1 and CDR2 are SGHVS and FQNEAQ. Trimming pared 5 bases from V and 4 bases from J, leaving 25 bases between. This CDR3 is built from 18 residues. TCRdb independently ran MiXCR on the 5' RACE reads; one entry per CDR3 protein. The data contain 450,000 to 650,000 distinct CDR3 sequences, 21% of them singletons. V gene TRBV7-8 combines with J gene TRBJ2-3; D remains unclear. This TCR was recovered from a man aged 18 to 29 who received the YFV17D yellow fever vaccine. The source was PBMCs, collected about 21 days after the first yellow fever vaccination. In DNA form, the CDR3 reads TGTGCCAGCAGCCGAACCTTAGTCACGGGTTTAGATTCAGATACGCAGTATTTT. Translation: CASSRTLVTGLDSDTQYF.